These T cell receptor beta chains were read from a single sample in a study of blood T cell repertoires in COVID-19. Sequencing used immunoSEQ multiplex PCR; TCRdb keeps in-frame clones, though not all of them. This table holds more than 200,000 clones, around 84% found once. Sequenced sample: peripheral blood. Receptors originate from a man in his forties or fifties with COVID-19, enrolled during active disease. Both conserved end residues are part of each CDR3. The order of the fields is V gene, D gene, J gene, clone size, CDR3 protein, CDR3 DNA. D genes are given only for firm matches. Clone size is not always given. Where it is, it says once, few, many or a class for expanded clones.

TRBV7-9,-,TRBJ2-1,-,CAINPGIQDNEQFF,TGTGCCATTAACCCCGGGATCCAAGACAATGAGCAGTTCTTC
TRBV10-3,TRBD1,TRBJ1-1,-,CAIKTGGVDTEAFF,TGTGCCATCAAGACAGGGGGTGTAGACACTGAAGCTTTCTTT
TRBV4-3,TRBD1,TRBJ1-2,-,CASSQEGRGLYGYTF,TGCGCCAGCAGCCAAGAGGGCAGGGGGCTGTATGGCTACACCTTC
TRBV4-3,-,TRBJ1-3,-,CASSQSSGSGNTIYF,TGCGCCAGCAGCCAATCCTCGGGTTCTGGAAACACCATATATTTT
TRBV27,-,TRBJ2-3,-,CASSLASSTDTQYF,TGTGCCAGCAGTTTGGCTTCTAGCACAGATACGCAGTATTTT
TRBV6-5,TRBD2,TRBJ2-1,-,CASDSGSYNEQFF,TGTGCCAGCGATAGCGGGTCCTACAATGAGCAGTTCTTC
TRBV7-9,TRBD1,TRBJ1-4,once,CASSLSGGDRGREKLFF,TGTGCCAGCAGCTTATCGGGTGGCGACAGGGGGCGAGAAAAACTGTTTTTT
TRBV5-5,TRBD1,TRBJ2-1,few,CATNPVGRTGFYNEQFF,TGTGCCACCAACCCGGTAGGGAGGACAGGGTTCTACAATGAGCAGTTCTTC
TRBV27,-,TRBJ1-5,-,CASSSGNQPQHF,TGTGCCAGCAGTTCAGGCAATCAGCCCCAGCATTTT
TRBV5-1,TRBD2,TRBJ2-5,-,CASSLALAGGSWETQYF,TGCGCCAGCAGCTTGGCCCTAGCGGGAGGGTCATGGGAGACCCAGTACTTC
TRBV28,-,TRBJ1-4,-,CASSLFTVLGATNEKLFF,TGTGCCAGCAGTTTATTCACGGTTTTGGGAGCAACTAATGAAAAACTGTTTTTT
TRBV6-5,-,TRBJ1-5,-,CASSYSWTDGDQPQHF,TGTGCCAGCAGTTACTCATGGACCGACGGGGATCAGCCCCAGCATTTT
TRBV7-9,TRBD1,TRBJ1-5,-,CASSPQDRGSNQPQHF,TGTGCCAGCAGCCCTCAGGACAGGGGTAGCAATCAGCCCCAGCATTTT
TRBV15,-,TRBJ2-6,-,CATSRGEGLGANVLTF,TGTGCCACCAGCAGAGGAGAGGGTCTGGGGGCCAACGTCCTGACTTTC
TRBV27,TRBD2,TRBJ2-1,-,CASSVRLAGGNEQFF,TGTGCCAGCTCCGTTAGGCTAGCGGGAGGCAATGAGCAGTTCTTC
TRBV14,TRBD2,TRBJ2-5,-,CASSLGLAGGQETQYF,TGTGCCAGCAGCCTCGGACTAGCGGGGGGCCAAGAGACCCAGTACTTC
TRBV6-5,TRBD1,TRBJ1-6,once,CATGTGNYNSPLHF,TGTGCCACCGGGACAGGCAATTATAATTCACCCCTCCACTTT
TRBV7-9,TRBD1,TRBJ1-1,-,CASSKGTAMNTEAFF,TGTGCCAGCAGCAAGGGGACAGCCATGAACACTGAAGCTTTCTTT
TRBV19,-,TRBJ1-2,-,CASSLNPLTGANYGYTF,TGTGCCAGTAGTTTAAATCCATTAACAGGAGCTAACTATGGCTACACCTTC
TRBV5-8,-,TRBJ1-3,-,CASSPGGADGNTIYF,TGTGCCAGCAGCCCCGGGGGGGCGGATGGAAACACCATATATTTT
TRBV7-9,-,TRBJ1-1,-,CASSPVGRENTEAFF,TGTGCCAGCAGCCCGGTTGGCAGGGAGAACACTGAAGCTTTCTTT
TRBV7-8,TRBD1,TRBJ1-6,-,CASSLAQGGNSPLHF,TGTGCCAGCAGCTTAGCACAGGGGGGAAATTCACCCCTCCACTTT
TRBV18,TRBD2,TRBJ2-7,-,CASSPPGLAYEQYF,TGTGCCAGCTCACCACCGGGACTAGCCTACGAGCAGTACTTC
TRBV19,-,TRBJ1-2,-,CASNSVQGHGYTF,TGTGCCAGTAACTCCGTTCAGGGCCATGGCTACACCTTC
TRBV19,-,TRBJ2-3,-,CASSASGLSTDTQYF,TGTGCCAGTAGCGCCAGCGGACTCAGCACAGATACGCAGTATTTT
TRBV10-3,TRBD2,TRBJ2-5,-,CAIRGLAGGRETQYF,TGTGCCATCAGGGGACTAGCGGGAGGTAGAGAGACCCAGTACTTC
TRBV3-1/TRBV3-2,-,TRBJ1-3,-,CASSQEGRSFSGNTIYF,TGTGCCAGCAGCCAAGAGGGCAGGTCCTTCTCTGGAAACACCATATATTTT
TRBV5-1,TRBD2,TRBJ2-7,once,CASSRALAGDEQYF,TGCGCCAGCAGTCGTGCCCTAGCGGGAGACGAGCAGTACTTC
TRBV7-2,-,TRBJ2-7,-,CASSLVLAGHSYEQYF,TGTGCCAGCAGCTTAGTTTTGGCGGGGCACTCCTACGAGCAGTACTTC
TRBV4-3,-,TRBJ1-2,-,CASSPGRGTNYGYTF,TGCGCCAGCAGCCCTGGTCGGGGGACTAACTATGGCTACACCTTC
TRBV5-5,-,TRBJ1-1,-,CASSFQWNTEAFF,TGTGCCAGCAGCTTTCAATGGAACACTGAAGCTTTCTTT
TRBV5-4,TRBD1,TRBJ1-4,once,CASRRQGATNEKLFF,TGTGCCAGCAGGAGACAGGGCGCAACTAATGAAAAACTGTTTTTT
TRBV7-9,-,TRBJ2-5,-,CASSPGRGWETQYF,TGTGCCAGCAGCCCAGGAAGGGGCTGGGAGACCCAGTACTTC
TRBV13,-,TRBJ2-1,-,CASSRENLGVGEQFF,TGTGCCAGCAGCCGAGAGAATCTCGGGGTGGGTGAGCAGTTCTTC
TRBV10-3,-,TRBJ2-5,-,CAISESRQTETQYF,TGTGCCATCAGTGAGTCGAGGCAGACGGAGACCCAGTACTTC
TRBV14,TRBD2,TRBJ2-1,-,CASSPYGGGNNEQFF,TGTGCCAGCAGCCCTTATGGGGGGGGAAACAATGAGCAGTTCTTC
TRBV20-1,-,TRBJ1-2,-,CSASSGGATANYGYTF,TGCAGTGCTAGTTCGGGAGGGGCTACTGCTAACTATGGCTACACCTTC
TRBV5-4,TRBD2,TRBJ2-1,-,CASSPTGTNFNEQFF,TGTGCCAGCAGCCCGACCGGGACTAACTTCAATGAGCAGTTCTTC
TRBV24-1,TRBD1,TRBJ2-5,-,CATSDSRTGGETQYF,TGTGCCACCAGTGATTCTCGGACAGGGGGAGAGACCCAGTACTTC
TRBV18,TRBD1,TRBJ2-1,-,CASSRPGTGGNYNEQFF,TGTGCCAGCTCACGTCCCGGGACAGGGGGCAATTACAATGAGCAGTTCTTC
TRBV7-2,TRBD2,TRBJ2-5,-,CASSLGIAGRETQYF,TGTGCCAGCAGCTTAGGAATAGCGGGTAGGGAGACCCAGTACTTC
TRBV29-1,-,TRBJ1-2,-,CSVEKGVYGYTF,TGCAGCGTTGAGAAGGGGGTCTATGGCTACACCTTC
TRBV29-1,-,TRBJ2-2,once,CSVEVQDRGELFF,TGCAGCGTTGAGGTGCAGGATCGCGGGGAGCTGTTTTTT